Listed below are T cell receptor beta chains from one sample, sequenced in a study of T cell responses to AZD1222 COVID-19 vaccine. Profiling relied on immunoSEQ multiplex PCR, and the TCRdb table lists in-frame clones only, not all of them. The sample holds fewer than 120,000 clones, approximately 90% seen once. The sequenced sample was peripheral blood, obtained on day 0 of AZD1222 vaccination. The receptors stem from an adult in good health. Both conserved end residues are part of each CDR3. Fields, in order: D gene, J gene, CDR3 length, V gene, clone size, CDR3 DNA, CDR3 protein. A D gene is named only where the DNA matches it firmly. Clone size is shown for a subset of rows, as once, few, many or a class of expanded clone.

NA | TRBJ2-3 | 13 | TRBV30 | once | TGTGCCTGGAGTGGAGGAAGCACAGATACGCAGTATTTT | CAWSGGSTDTQYF
NA | TRBJ2-3 | 13 | TRBV10-2 | NA | TGCGCCAGCACCCCCTCGGGAGTTGATACGCAGTATTTT | CASTPSGVDTQYF
TRBD1 | TRBJ1-2 | 14 | TRBV6-1 | NA | TGTGCCAGCAGTGAGGGACAGGGGAACTATGGCTACACCTTC | CASSEGQGNYGYTF
NA | TRBJ2-7 | 14 | TRBV19 | NA | TGTGCCAGTAGTACCCCCATCGGGGGCTACGAGCAGTACTTC | CASSTPIGGYEQYF
TRBD1 | TRBJ1-6 | 16 | TRBV7-2 | NA | TGTGCCAGCAGCCTACAGGGGGCCGCCTATAATTCACCCCTCCACTTT | CASSLQGAAYNSPLHF
TRBD2 | TRBJ2-5 | 17 | TRBV10-2 | NA | TGCGCCAGCAGTGAGAGGAGTAGCGGGGGGTTACAAGAGACCCAGTACTTC | CASSERSSGGLQETQYF
NA | TRBJ1-5 | 15 | TRBV7-9 | NA | TGTGCCAGCAGCTCGACAGAAGATAGCAATCAGCCCCAGCATTTT | CASSSTEDSNQPQHF
TRBD1 | TRBJ1-6 | 15 | TRBV2 | NA | TGTGCCAGCAGTGAACGACAGGGCCCTGGTTCACCCCTCCACTTT | CASSERQGPGSPLHF
TRBD1 | TRBJ1-5 | 17 | TRBV28 | NA | TGTGCCAGCAGTTTAATTTCCGGGACAGGGAGGGGACAGCCCCAGCATTTT | CASSLISGTGRGQPQHF
TRBD1 | TRBJ1-3 | 17 | TRBV5-1 | once | TGCGCCAGCAGCCAATCGGGACAGACCGATTCTGGAAACACCATATATTTT | CASSQSGQTDSGNTIYF
TRBD2 | TRBJ2-7 | 16 | TRBV4-2 | NA | TGTGCCAGCAGCCATCCCCATAGCGGGGGGGCCTACGAGCAGTACTTC | CASSHPHSGGAYEQYF
TRBD1 | TRBJ2-1 | 15 | TRBV5-1 | NA | TGCGCCAGCAGCTTATTGGGACAGGGTTACAATGAGCAGTTCTTC | CASSLLGQGYNEQFF
NA | TRBJ1-5 | 15 | TRBV2 | NA | TGTGCCAGCAGTGAAGCGGGCCAGAGGTATCAGCCCCAGCATTTT | CASSEAGQRYQPQHF
TRBD1 | TRBJ1-2 | 14 | TRBV6-5 | NA | TGTGCCAGCAGGATCGGACAGGGTGTCTATGGCTACACCTTC | CASRIGQGVYGYTF
NA | TRBJ1-2 | 16 | TRBV5-4 | NA | TGTGCCAGCAGCTTTAAAACGACAAAACTGAACTATGGCTACACCTTC | CASSFKTTKLNYGYTF
NA | TRBJ1-2 | 14 | TRBV30 | NA | TGTGCCTGGAGTGCAGGGGTAGCCAACTATGGCTACACCTTC | CAWSAGVANYGYTF
NA | TRBJ1-2 | 13 | TRBV11-3 | once | TGTGCCAGCAGCTTAGGGCACAACTATGGCTACACCTTC | CASSLGHNYGYTF
NA | TRBJ2-4 | 14 | TRBV16 | NA | TGTGCCAGCAGCCAATCACGTGTTGGAAACATTCAGTACTTC | CASSQSRVGNIQYF
TRBD1 | TRBJ1-3 | 16 | TRBV6-1 | NA | TGTGCCAGCAGTGACCGTACAGGGGGCTCTGGAAACACCATATATTTT | CASSDRTGGSGNTIYF
NA | TRBJ2-3 | 15 | TRBV7-2 | NA | TGTGCCAGCAGCTCCCCCGGGCTAGCCCCAGATACGCAGTATTTT | CASSSPGLAPDTQYF
NA | TRBJ1-5 | 17 | TRBV6-4 | few | TGTGCCAGCAGTGACTCGAGGGCCAAACCGGAGGGGCAGCCCCAGCATTTT | CASSDSRAKPEGQPQHF
NA | TRBJ1-1 | 15 | TRBV23-1 | NA | TGCGCCAGCAGTCATACCCAGGCAGGCCCCACTGAAGCTTTCTTT | CASSHTQAGPTEAFF
NA | TRBJ2-3 | 14 | TRBV6-4 | NA | TGTGCCAGCAGTGACTTTTCTAGCGCAGATACGCAGTATTTT | CASSDFSSADTQYF
NA | TRBJ1-2 | 13 | TRBV3-1/TRBV3-2 | NA | TGTGCCAGCAGCCAGGAGGGACCCTATGGCTACACCTTC | CASSQEGPYGYTF
TRBD1 | TRBJ1-1 | 16 | TRBV6-2/TRBV6-3 | NA | TGTGCCAGCAGTTACGTCTTCGGACAGGGAAGGACTGAAGCTTTCTTT | CASSYVFGQGRTEAFF
NA | TRBJ1-1 | 13 | TRBV2 | NA | TGTGCCAGCAGTGCAAACAAGAACACTGAAGCTTTCTTT | CASSANKNTEAFF
TRBD1 | TRBJ2-7 | 14 | TRBV19 | NA | TGTGCCAGTACCTTGACAGGGGGCATCCACGAGCAGTACTTC | CASTLTGGIHEQYF
NA | TRBJ2-7 | 13 | TRBV2 | once | TGTGCCAGCAGCGGGACCCTACCGTACGAGCAGTACTTC | CASSGTLPYEQYF
NA | TRBJ2-6 | 14 | TRBV28 | NA | TGTGCCAGCATCAAGACAGCTGGGGCCAACGTCCTGACTTTC | CASIKTAGANVLTF
NA | TRBJ1-5 | 15 | TRBV24-1 | once | TGTGCCACTAGTACGGGACAACTTAGCAATCAGCCCCAGCATTTT | CATSTGQLSNQPQHF
NA | TRBJ1-6 | 15 | TRBV11-3 | NA | TGTGCCAGCAGCCCTAGTTCGCTGAGAGATTCACCCCTCCACTTT | CASSPSSLRDSPLHF
NA | TRBJ2-6 | 17 | TRBV2 | NA | TGTGCCAGCAGAGCCGGGACTTCCAGCTCTGGGGCCAACGTCCTGACTTTC | CASRAGTSSSGANVLTF
NA | TRBJ1-3 | 16 | TRBV6-5 | once | TGTGCCAGCAGTTACTCCCAGACGGGGGGGAGAAACACCATATATTTT | CASSYSQTGGRNTIYF
TRBD1 | TRBJ2-1 | 14 | TRBV18 | NA | TGTGCCAGCTCAACTTCCGACAGGGGTTATGAGCAGTTCTTC | CASSTSDRGYEQFF
TRBD1 | TRBJ1-1 | 14 | TRBV27 | NA | TGTGCCAGCAGTATACAGGGGTATGACACTGAAGCTTTCTTT | CASSIQGYDTEAFF
TRBD1 | TRBJ2-7 | 13 | TRBV27 | NA | TGTGCCAGCAGTTTCAGGACAGGGGCCGAGCAGTACTTC | CASSFRTGAEQYF
NA | TRBJ1-2 | 12 | TRBV19 | NA | TGTGCCAGTAGTATATTTGGGAATGGCTACACCTTC | CASSIFGNGYTF
NA | TRBJ1-3 | 15 | TRBV19 | NA | TGTGCCAGTAGTATCGAACCGGGCTCTGGAAACACCATATATTTT | CASSIEPGSGNTIYF
NA | TRBJ1-5 | 15 | TRBV5-8 | NA | TGTGCCAGCAGCTCCGTGGGGACTAACAATCAGCCCCAGCATTTT | CASSSVGTNNQPQHF
NA | TRBJ2-2 | 13 | TRBV5-1 | NA | TGCGCCAGCAGCTCCGCTCACACCGGGGAGCTGTTTTTT | CASSSAHTGELFF
TRBD1 | TRBJ2-1 | 13 | TRBV7-9 | NA | TGTGCCAGCAGCTTAGAGGGGGCGTTTGAGCAGTTCTTC | CASSLEGAFEQFF
NA | TRBJ2-7 | 15 | TRBV29-1 | NA | TGCAGCGTCGTTGGGGATGGGCGGCTTTTTTACGAGCAGTACTTC | CSVVGDGRLFYEQYF
NA | TRBJ1-1 | 12 | TRBV3-1/TRBV3-2 | once | TGTGCCAGCAGCTCCGGCTTGGTCGGAGCTTTCTTT | CASSSGLVGAFF
NA | TRBJ1-2 | 12 | TRBV3-1/TRBV3-2 | NA | TGTGCCAGCAGCCAAGAGGGTAGGGGCTACACCTTC | CASSQEGRGYTF
TRBD1 | TRBJ1-2 | 15 | TRBV7-6 | NA | TGTGCCAGCAGCTCCCAGGGGGCCGCTAACTATGGCTACACCTTC | CASSSQGAANYGYTF
NA | TRBJ2-7 | 12 | TRBV29-1 | once | TGCAGCGTTGGAACAGTCTCCTACGAGCAGTACTTC | CSVGTVSYEQYF
TRBD2 | TRBJ2-3 | 12 | TRBV3-1/TRBV3-2 | NA | TGTGCCAGCAGCCCGGGGGGAGATACGCAGTATTTT | CASSPGGDTQYF
NA | TRBJ2-1 | 16 | TRBV13 | NA | TGTGCCAGCAGCTTAGTCGTTAGCGAAATCTACAATGAGCAGTTCTTC | CASSLVVSEIYNEQFF